This is a list of T cell receptor beta chains from one sample in a study of cytomegalovirus exposure and HLA in healthy donors. Sequencing used immunoSEQ multiplex PCR; TCRdb keeps in-frame clones, though not all of them. This sample has around 150,000 clones, with 76% found just once. Material: PBMCs. Receptors originate from a man aged 40-50 years in good health and CMV-seronegative. The CDR3 runs from the conserved cysteine through the conserved F or W. D genes are given only for firm matches. Clone size is given for some rows only: seen once, a few or many times, or a class if the clone is expanded.

TRBJ1-1,few,TRBV6-5,-,CASSYSWQANTEAFF,TGTGCCAGCAGTTACTCCTGGCAGGCGAACACTGAAGCTTTCTTT
TRBJ1-1,once,TRBV6-1,TRBD1,CASSRDRVETEAFF,TGTGCCAGCAGTAGGGACAGGGTTGAAACTGAAGCTTTCTTT
TRBJ1-5,-,TRBV2,TRBD1,CASSDRTGRQPQHF,TGTGCCAGCAGTGATCGGACAGGGCGGCAGCCCCAGCATTTT
TRBJ2-3,-,TRBV5-1,-,CASSLGLRSTDTQYF,TGCGCCAGCAGCTTGGGACTTCGTAGCACAGATACGCAGTATTTT
TRBJ1-1,-,TRBV5-1,TRBD1,CASSPWDRGTEAFF,TGCGCCAGCAGCCCTTGGGACAGGGGGACTGAAGCTTTCTTT
TRBJ1-1,-,TRBV7-9,TRBD1,CASSLVEGAHTEAFF,TGTGCCAGCAGCTTAGTCGAGGGGGCCCACACTGAAGCTTTCTTT
TRBJ2-7,-,TRBV12-5,-,CASATGSYPYEQYF,TGTGCTAGTGCTACAGGCAGCTACCCCTACGAGCAGTACTTC
TRBJ1-2,few,TRBV19,TRBD1,CATRTGRGYGYTF,TGTGCCACCAGGACAGGGCGGGGTTATGGCTACACCTTC
TRBJ1-6,-,TRBV5-4,TRBD1,CASSYRTGGGSPLHF,TGTGCCAGCAGCTACCGGACAGGGGGAGGTTCACCCCTCCACTTT
TRBJ2-7,-,TRBV28,-,CASRKTGNYEQYF,TGTGCCAGCAGGAAGACAGGAAACTACGAGCAGTACTTC
TRBJ2-5,-,TRBV6-5,TRBD1,CASSGGQGEETQYF,TGTGCCAGCAGTGGGGGACAGGGAGAGGAGACCCAGTACTTC
TRBJ2-2,-,TRBV20-1,-,CSVSRVGELFF,TGCAGTGTTAGCCGGGTCGGGGAGCTGTTTTTT
TRBJ2-7,-,TRBV10-2,-,CASSESEWEQYF,TGCGCCAGCAGTGAGAGCGAGTGGGAGCAGTACTTC
TRBJ2-1,-,TRBV2,TRBD1,CASSDGTGHEQFF,TGTGCCAGCAGTGATGGGACAGGTCATGAGCAGTTCTTC
TRBJ2-6,-,TRBV5-6,-,CASSLNPGAGANVLTF,TGTGCCAGCAGCTTGAACCCAGGGGCCGGGGCCAACGTCCTGACTTTC
TRBJ2-7,-,TRBV28,TRBD1,CASSFTGQGSEQYF,TGTGCCAGCAGTTTCACGGGACAGGGCTCCGAGCAGTACTTC
TRBJ2-2,-,TRBV7-2,-,CASSLELNTGELFF,TGTGCCAGCAGCTTAGAGCTAAACACCGGGGAGCTGTTTTTT
TRBJ1-1,-,TRBV6-5,TRBD1,CASSYSRQGGTEAFF,TGTGCCAGCAGTTACTCGCGACAGGGAGGCACTGAAGCTTTCTTT
TRBJ2-3,-,TRBV5-4,-,CASSTKQGFTDTQYF,TGTGCCAGCAGCACAAAACAGGGTTTCACAGATACGCAGTATTTT
TRBJ2-1,-,TRBV27,TRBD1,CASSWGTGVYNEQFF,TGTGCCAGCAGTTGGGGGACAGGGGTCTACAATGAGCAGTTCTTC
TRBJ1-2,-,TRBV4-3,-,CASSQEEWQGKGYTF,TGCGCCAGCAGCCAAGAAGAGTGGCAGGGGAAAGGCTACACCTTC
TRBJ1-2,-,TRBV21-1,-,CASSATASYGYTF,TGTGCCAGCAGCGCCACAGCATCTTATGGCTACACCTTC
TRBJ2-7,few,TRBV19,TRBD2,CASSPVSGVHEQYF,TGTGCCAGTAGTCCCGTGAGCGGGGTCCACGAGCAGTACTTC
TRBJ2-7,-,TRBV11-1,TRBD1,CASSLQGAYSSYEQYF,TGTGCCAGCAGCTTACAGGGGGCGTATTCCTCCTACGAGCAGTACTTC
TRBJ1-1,-,TRBV5-8,-,CASSSRRRGAFF,TGTGCCAGCAGCTCCCGGCGAAGAGGAGCTTTCTTT
TRBJ2-7,few,TRBV30,-,CAWISGRTYEQYF,TGTGCCTGGATCTCGGGGAGGACCTACGAGCAGTACTTC
TRBJ1-5,-,TRBV19,-,CASSLILSNQPQHF,TGTGCCAGTAGTCTAATTCTTAGCAATCAGCCCCAGCATTTT
TRBJ1-2,-,TRBV14,TRBD1,CASSQATGGPYGYTF,TGTGCCAGCAGCCAAGCGACAGGGGGCCCCTATGGCTACACCTTC
TRBJ2-1,-,TRBV11-3,-,CASRKEGSQPGMSRRGEQFF,TGTGCCAGCAGAAAAGAGGGCAGCCAGCCTGGGATGAGCAGGCGGGGTGAGCAGTTCTTC
TRBJ1-2,-,TRBV7-2,TRBD1,CASSLDLDRANDGYTF,TGTGCCAGCAGCTTAGATCTGGACAGGGCCAACGATGGCTACACCTTC
TRBJ2-5,-,TRBV6-5,TRBD1,CASSYGPSGQETQYF,TGTGCCAGCAGTTACGGGCCCTCGGGACAGGAGACCCAGTACTTC
TRBJ1-1,-,TRBV28,-,CATLSLMNTEAFF,TGTGCCACCCTGAGTCTTATGAACACTGAAGCTTTCTTT
TRBJ2-1,-,TRBV4-1,TRBD2,CASSQDAGGSLEQFF,TGCGCCAGCAGCCAAGATGCGGGGGGTAGTCTTGAGCAGTTCTTC
TRBJ1-4,-,TRBV7-3,TRBD1,CASSLTRGAEKLFF,TGTGCCAGCAGCTTAACCAGGGGGGCGGAAAAACTGTTTTTT
TRBJ2-7,-,TRBV9,TRBD2,CASSVGKREAGEQYF,TGTGCCAGCAGCGTAGGGAAGCGGGAGGCCGGGGAGCAGTACTTC